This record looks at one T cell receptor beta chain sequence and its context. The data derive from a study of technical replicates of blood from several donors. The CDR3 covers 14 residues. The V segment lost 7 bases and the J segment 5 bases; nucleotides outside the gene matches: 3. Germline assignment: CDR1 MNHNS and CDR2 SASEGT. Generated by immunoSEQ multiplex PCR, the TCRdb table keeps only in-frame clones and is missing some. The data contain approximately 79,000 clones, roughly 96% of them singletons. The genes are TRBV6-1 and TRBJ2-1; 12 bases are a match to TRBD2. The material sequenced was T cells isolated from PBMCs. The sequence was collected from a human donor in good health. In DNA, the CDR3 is TGTGCCAGCATAACTAGCGGGGGGCACAATGAGCAGTTCTTC. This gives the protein CASITSGGHNEQFF.